Listed here are 23 T cell receptor beta chains from one sample, sequenced in a study of cytomegalovirus exposure and HLA in healthy donors. Use of 60 Vbeta and 13 Jbeta primers characterized the PCR. The protocol was immunoSEQ multiplex PCR, while the TCRdb copy is restricted to in-frame clones and leaves out a portion. The table lists 120,000 or so clones, 75% of them singletons. The specimen sequenced was PBMCs. The receptors stem from a woman aged 40-49 years in good health and CMV-seropositive.

This rearrangement joins TRBV5-4 to TRBJ1-3, with 8 bases that match TRBD1. Unmatched junction bases numbered 6, after V lost 4 bases and J lost 0 bases. The CDR3 totals 16 residues. The germline CDR1 and CDR2 sequences are SGHNT and YYREEE (reference sequence). The CDR3 nucleotides are TGTGCCAGCAGCCCCACAGGGGGTTTCTCTGGAAACACCATATATTTT. Residues: CASSPTGGFSGNTIYF.

The rearrangement links TRBV2 to TRBJ2-7, with 9 bases that match TRBD2. The trim removed 5 bases at V and 4 bases at J, leaving 12 bases unmatched. Germline lookup yields CDR1 SNHLY and CDR2 FYNNEI. This CDR3 is 16 amino acids long. CDR3 DNA sequence: TGTGCCAGCAGTCGGTCGTCGGGACTAGCTTCATACGAGCAGTACTTC. Protein product: CASSRSSGLASYEQYF.

The rearrangement links TRBV5-1 to TRBJ2-7; 14 bases are shared with TRBD2. J was trimmed by 1 base and V by 2 bases; bases with no gene match: 2. CDR1 is SGHRS, CDR2 YFSETQ, per germline. The CDR3 sequence is 16 residues long. The CDR3 DNA is TGCGCCAGCAGCTTCGGGACTAGCGGGGGTTCCTACGAGCAGTACTTC. Protein: CASSFGTSGGSYEQYF.

The chain joins TRBV7-9 to TRBJ1-4; weak D call: TRBD1 (6 bases). Germline lookup yields CDR1 SEHNR and CDR2 FQNEAQ (reference sequence). V was trimmed by 4 bases and J by 4 bases, leaving 16 bases between them. The CDR3 has 16 amino acids. This CDR3 is CASSWGTGRGNEKLFF. The CDR3 DNA sequence: TGTGCCAGCAGCTGGGGTACAGGGCGAGGTAATGAAAAACTGTTTTTT.

This CDR3 reads CASSTPTRSTQYF. DNA of the CDR3: TGTGCCAGCAGCACCCCGACTAGAAGTACGCAGTATTTT. The chain recombines TRBV7-6 with TRBJ2-3, with a tentative D call TRBD2 (6 bases). There are 13 residues in the CDR3. Germline values: CDR1 SGHVS, CDR2 FNYEAQ. V gave up 5 bases and J gave up 8 bases, with 14 bases separating them.

The rearrangement uses TRBV5-6 and TRBJ2-7; D remains ambiguous. From germline, CDR1 is SGHDT and CDR2 YYEEEE. The V end was cut by 3 bases, the J end by 2 bases, with 18 bases between. CDR3 length equals 16 residues. The CDR3 DNA sequence: TGTGCCAGCAGCTCCATGAAGACATCCTTGGCCTACGAGCAGTACTTC. The encoded protein is CASSSMKTSLAYEQYF.

This clone turned up a few times. This chain joins TRBV5-4 and TRBJ2-7, with D maybe TRBD1 (6 bases). Looked up from germline, CDR1 is SGHNT and CDR2 is YYREEE (reference sequence). The CDR3 totals 15 residues. V was shortened by 4 bases and J by 0 bases, with 14 bases between the two germline ends. CDR3: CASSPQGGGSYEQYF. CDR3 sequence (DNA): TGTGCCAGCAGCCCACAGGGCGGTGGCTCCTACGAGCAGTACTTC.

This chain uses TRBV5-4 with TRBJ2-7; 9 positions agree with TRBD1. The V and J ends lost 5 bases and 2 bases, in that order; junction bases with no gene match: 5. The CDR3 has 14 amino acids. Germline loops: CDR1 SGHNT, CDR2 YYREEE (reference sequence). The CDR3: CASRAGTGTYEQYF. The CDR3 nucleotides read TGTGCCAGCAGGGCCGGGACAGGGACCTACGAGCAGTACTTC.

The rearrangement links TRBV5-1 to TRBJ2-7, with D possibly matching TRBD2 (6 bases). The V and J ends lost 3 bases and 2 bases respectively, with 9 bases between them. The germline V gene has CDR1 SGHRS and CDR2 YFSETQ. The CDR3 length is 13 residues. The CDR3 loop reads CASSWGDAYEQYF. DNA for the CDR3: TGCGCCAGCAGCTGGGGGGATGCCTACGAGCAGTACTTC.

The V call is TRBV9, the J call TRBJ2-5; 7 bases match TRBD1. The CDR3 is made up of 14 amino acids. V was clipped by 0 bases and J by 5 bases; unmatched bases: 4. CDR1 SGDLS and CDR2 YYNGEE come from the germline V gene. CDR3 in DNA: TGTGCCAGCAGCGTAGATCCGGACAGGGAGACCCAGTACTTC. Its translation: CASSVDPDRETQYF. The full variable domain, rest sourced from reference TRBV9 and TRBJ2-5, is DSGVTQTPKHLITATGQRVTLRCSPRSGDLSVYWYQQSLDQGLQFLIQYYNGEERAKGNILERFSAQQFPDLHSELNLSSLELGDSALYFCASSVDPDRETQYFGPGTRLLVL.

The chain combines TRBV9 with TRBJ2-1; TRBD1 aligns across 10 bases. Trimming cost V 4 bases and J 5 bases; bases outside gene matches: 18. Germline-derived CDR1 and CDR2 are SGDLS and YYNGEE. The CDR3 contains 19 residues. For the CDR3, the DNA is TGTGCCAGCAGCCCCCAAAGGGACAGGGGTTCTTTTGCCCACAATGAGCAGTTCTTC. The encoded protein is CASSPQRDRGSFAHNEQFF.

The V gene is TRBV2, the J gene TRBJ1-5, with D perhaps TRBD1 (5 bases). CDR1 is SNHLY and CDR2 is FYNNEI in the germline V gene. The CDR3 extends over 14 amino acids. With 11 bases removed from V and 5 bases from J, the gap between germline ends came to 19 bases. CDR3 nucleotide sequence: TGTGCCGGGGCCCTGGGTGGTCCGGATCAGCCCCAGCATTTT. This sequence encodes CAGALGGPDQPQHF.

The V call is TRBV5-1, the J call TRBJ2-2; 12 bases line up with TRBD2. The CDR3 runs to 17 residues. CDR1 and CDR2 (germline): SGHRS, YFSETQ. V dropped 4 bases and J dropped 1; count of bases not matched to a gene: 5. CDR3: CASSQKTSGGNTGELFF. In DNA form, the CDR3 reads TGCGCCAGCAGCCAAAAGACTAGCGGGGGGAACACCGGGGAGCTGTTTTTT.

The V and J genes are TRBV5-6 and TRBJ2-3; no firm D call. Germline values: CDR1 SGHDT, CDR2 YYEEEE. The length of the CDR3 is 14 residues. Trimming stripped 0 bases from V and 8 bases from J, with 13 bases between. CDR3 nucleotide sequence: TGTGCCAGCAGCTTGGGCACGGTTGAAATTACGCAGTATTTT. This translates into CASSLGTVEITQYF.

This chain uses TRBV5-1 with TRBJ1-2, with 8 bases that match TRBD1. J gave up 4 bases and V 2 bases, and 1 base lay outside the gene matches. The CDR3 covers 13 residues. Germline V CDR1 and CDR2: SGHRS, YFSETQ. The CDR3 protein is CASSFQGAYGYTF. The CDR3, as DNA: TGCGCCAGCAGCTTTCAGGGGGCCTATGGCTACACCTTC. Filled out from reference TRBV5-1 and TRBJ1-2, the complete variable domain reads KAGVTQTPRYLIKTRGQQVTLSCSPISGHRSVSWYQQTPGQGLQFLFEYFSETQRNKGNFPGRFSGRQFSNSRSEMNVSTLELGDSALYLCASSFQGAYGYTFGSGTRLTVV.

The J gene is TRBJ1-3, the V gene TRBV2; 7 nucleotides align to TRBD1. The CDR3 covers 16 residues. Germline V gene sequence: CDR1 SNHLY, CDR2 FYNNEI. Trimming took 4 bases from V and 0 from J; bases not matched to a gene: 6. CDR3 sequence (DNA): TGTGCCAGCAGTGCCTGGGACAGCAACTCTGGAAACACCATATATTTT. Its translation is CASSAWDSNSGNTIYF. Together with reference TRBV2 and TRBJ1-3, the CDR3 gives the full variable domain: EPEVTQTPSHQVTQMGQEVILRCVPISNHLYFYWYRQILGQKVEFLVSFYNNEISEKSEIFDDQFSVERPDGSNFTLKIRSTKLEDSAMYFCASSAWDSNSGNTIYFGEGSWLTVV.

The chain has TRBV28 and TRBJ2-2; D perhaps matches TRBD2 (6 bases). CDR3 size: 16 residues. Trimming left V 3 bases short and J 3 bases short, with 14 bases between. Germline V gives CDR1 MDHEN, CDR2 SYDVKM. CDR3 sequence reads: CASSFEGRSDTGELFF. The CDR3 DNA follows: TGTGCCAGCAGTTTTGAAGGGAGGTCGGACACCGGGGAGCTGTTTTTT.

This clone was seen once. The rearrangement uses TRBV4-3 and TRBJ1-3; TRBD1 is a possible D gene (6 bases). The CDR3 is 15 residues long. V lost 3 bases to trimming and J lost 0 bases, with 9 bases between them. Per the germline V gene, CDR1 is LGHNA and CDR2 is YSLEER. Written as DNA, the CDR3 is TGCGCCAGCAGCCAGGGGGCAGTCTCTGGAAACACCATATATTTT. Its protein is CASSQGAVSGNTIYF.

The sample holds one count of this clone. This chain connects TRBV4-1 to TRBJ2-7; perhaps TRBD1 as D (5 bases). The germline V and J ends were trimmed by 3 bases and 3 bases, with 18 bases remaining between them. Per germline, CDR1 MGHRA and CDR2 YSYEKL. CDR3 size: 16 residues. CDR3 DNA sequence: TGCGCCAGCAGCCACCCCCCGGGCAGGGTGATCTACGAGCAGTACTTC. Translating it yields CASSHPPGRVIYEQYF.

The chain recombines TRBV7-2 with TRBJ1-2; D may be TRBD1 (5 bases). Germline-derived CDR1 and CDR2 are SGHTA and FQGNSA. Trimming took off 6 bases at V and 6 bases at J, with 14 bases between the two ends. CDR3 length equals 13 residues. CDR3 DNA sequence: TGTGCCAGCAGATATCAGGGATCGGATGGCTACACCTTC. It is translated as CASRYQGSDGYTF.

DNA for the CDR3: TGTGCCAGCAGTTTAGGGGCAGGAGATACGCAGTATTTT. This encodes CASSLGAGDTQYF. V gene TRBV27 combines with J gene TRBJ2-3, with D tentatively TRBD1 (5 bases). Trimming stripped 2 bases from V and 5 bases from J, with 8 bases between. CDR3 length: 13 residues. Germline V gene sequence: CDR1 MNHEY, CDR2 SMNVEV (reference sequence).

The chain links TRBV6-5 to TRBJ2-2, with D perhaps matching TRBD1 (5 bases). V lost 7 bases to trimming and J lost 5 bases, with 14 bases between them. This CDR3 is built from 14 residues. From germline, CDR1 is MNHEY and CDR2 SVGAGI. CDR3 loop: CASTGQGRTGELFF. The CDR3 DNA reads TGTGCCAGCACCGGGCAGGGAAGGACCGGGGAGCTGTTTTTT.

This chain links TRBV5-1 with TRBJ2-3; 11 bases match TRBD2. Looked up from germline, CDR1 is SGHRS and CDR2 is YFSETQ. The CDR3 is 17 residues long. Trimming at V came to 0 bases and at J to 3 bases, leaving 6 bases not matched to a gene. As DNA, the CDR3 is TGCGCCAGCAGCTTGGAACTAGCGGGAGTAATGACAGATACGCAGTATTTT. This sequence encodes CASSLELAGVMTDTQYF.